The T cell receptor beta chain described here comes from a study of glioma-infiltrating T cells after dendritic cell vaccination. The CDR3 is 14 residues long. V lost 2 bases and J 5 bases, leaving 13 bases between the germline ends. The germline gives CDR1 SGHTA, CDR2 FQGTGA. Profiling relied on immunoSEQ multiplex PCR, and the TCRdb table lists in-frame clones only, not all of them. The sample carries 75,000 to 100,000 clones, 75% to 85% recorded once. The material sequenced was blood, taken before dendritic cell vaccination. This TCR was sampled from a human donor with glioblastoma. The genes are TRBV7-3 and TRBJ2-7; maybe TRBD2 (6 bases). This CDR3 reads CASSLGGLGHEQYF. The CDR3 nucleotides read TGTGCCAGCAGCTTAGGGGGACTCGGCCACGAGCAGTACTTC.